This T cell receptor beta chain was captured in a study of technical replicates of blood from several donors. TCRdb's copy holds only in-frame clones and misses some; the assay was immunoSEQ multiplex PCR. The sample includes under 85,000 clones, just under 95% seen only once; the top ten take over 0.35%. The receptor was isolated from a human donor in good health. Material: T cells isolated from PBMCs.

The DNA for the CDR3 is TGTGCCAGCAGTCAACTAGGAGCCAGCTCCTACAATGAGCAGTTCTTC. Amino acid sequence: CASSQLGASSYNEQFF. This rearrangement joins TRBV7-8 to TRBJ2-1; TRBD2 might be the D (5 bases). Germline V gives CDR1 SGHVS, CDR2 FQNEAQ. This CDR3 contains 16 residues. The ends were cut back, 6 bases at V and 0 bases at J, with 15 bases in the middle.